These 20 T cell receptor beta chains were all obtained from the same sample, sequenced in a study of identical twins. TCRdb redid the calling of the 5' RACE reads with MiXCR, one entry per CDR3 protein. This sample has some 250,000 distinct CDR3 sequences, with approximately 7.1% found just once. This same sample was also part of a study on T cells expressing NK-cell markers.

Input material: CD8+ T cells sorted from blood. Receptors originate from a young woman in good health.

The V gene is TRBV6-1, the J gene TRBJ2-7, with D maybe TRBD2 (6 bases). The V and J ends lost 3 bases and 1 base respectively, with 13 bases between them. The CDR3 runs to 15 residues. Germline loops: CDR1 MNHNS, CDR2 SASEGT. The CDR3: CASSDPAGDSYEQYF. The CDR3 nucleotides are TGTGCCAGCAGTGACCCAGCGGGCGATTCCTACGAGCAGTACTTC.

This rearrangement joins TRBV7-9 to TRBJ2-3; 13 bases match TRBD2. The germline V gene has CDR1 SEHNR and CDR2 FQNEAQ (reference sequence). The length of the CDR3 is 15 residues. Trimming cost V 8 bases and J 6 bases; bases outside gene matches: 8. The CDR3 DNA reads as TGTGCCAGCGGCGGAGGACTAGCGGGAGAGGATACGCAGTATTTT. Encoded protein: CASGGGLAGEDTQYF.

This clonotype was counted many times. V and J are TRBV13 and TRBJ2-1; D is unclear. V lost 5 bases, J lost 0 bases, and 8 bases lay in between. The CDR3 is 14 residues long. The germline gives CDR1 PRHDT, CDR2 FYEKMQ (reference sequence). CDR3 loop: CASSLISSYNEQFF. CDR3 nucleotides: TGTGCCAGCAGCCTCATTAGCTCCTACAATGAGCAGTTCTTC.

This clonotype turned up a few times. The V and J genes are TRBV20-1 and TRBJ2-1; tentatively, D is TRBD1 (6 bases). Trimming cost V 7 bases and J 8 bases, with 15 bases left between them. There are 12 residues in the CDR3. The germline gives CDR1 DFQATT, CDR2 SNEGSKA (reference sequence). The CDR3 spells CSGQGGRDEQFF. CDR3 DNA sequence: TGCAGTGGACAAGGGGGAAGGGATGAGCAGTTCTTC.

This clonotype came up a few times. The J gene is TRBJ1-5, the V gene TRBV29-1; 11 bases line up with TRBD1. The CDR3 contains 14 residues. Germline trimming cut 0 bases from V and 8 bases from J; bases unmatched to any gene: 3. Germline V gene data show CDR1 as SQVTM and CDR2 as ANQGSEA. The CDR3 region has the DNA TGCAGCGTTGAAGACCGGGACAGGGGGGAGCCCCAGCATTTT. Its protein is CSVEDRDRGEPQHF.

This chain joins TRBV12-3 or TRBV12-4 and TRBJ2-5, with 10 bases matching TRBD2. V gave up 2 bases and J gave up 5 bases; unmatched junction bases: 8. The CDR3 has 16 residues. The CDR3 loop is CASSLSPLAGVETQYF. In DNA form, the CDR3 reads TGTGCCAGCAGTTTAAGTCCTCTAGCGGGAGTGGAGACCCAGTACTTC.

J is TRBJ1-4 and V is TRBV7-9; no firm D call. V lost 5 bases and J 5 bases, leaving 12 bases between the germline ends. The V gene's germline CDR1 is SEHNR and CDR2 FQNEAQ (reference sequence). The CDR3 is 14 amino acids. Here the CDR3 reads CASSEAPVNEKLFF. Written as DNA, the CDR3 is TGTGCCAGCAGCGAGGCGCCAGTGAATGAAAAACTGTTTTTT.

The V call is TRBV3-1, the J call TRBJ2-3; 10 nucleotides align to TRBD2. J gave up 4 bases and V 3 bases, and 4 bases lay outside the gene matches. The CDR3 covers 15 residues. Germline V gene data show CDR1 as LGHDT and CDR2 as YNNKEL (reference sequence). In nucleotides, the CDR3 is TGTGCCAGCAGCCATGGGACTAGCGAGGCAGATACGCAGTATTTT. Its protein is CASSHGTSEADTQYF.

The chain carries TRBV20-1 and TRBJ2-1; no definite D call. The length of the CDR3 is 13 residues. V shed 5 bases and J shed 7 bases, with 15 bases lying between them. Germline CDR1 reads DFQATT; CDR2 reads SNEGSKA (reference sequence). The CDR3 here is CSAVPPGENEQFF. DNA of the CDR3: TGCAGTGCTGTTCCACCAGGAGAAAATGAGCAGTTCTTC.

This clonotype was counted at least ten times. At one end the junction does not follow the germline gene, possibly because of a read error. The chain employs TRBV12-3 or TRBV12-4 and TRBJ2-1, with a weak D call TRBD2 (5 bases). The CDR3 totals 12 residues. For the CDR3, the DNA is TGTGCCAGCAGATTAGCGTTCTATGAGCAGTTCTTC. Translated: CASRLAFYEQFF.

The chain employs TRBV3-1 and TRBJ2-1; 7 bases are shared with TRBD2. The trim removed 3 bases at V and 9 bases at J, leaving 11 bases unmatched. The CDR3 is 15 amino acids. CDR1 is LGHDT and CDR2 is YNNKEL in the germline V gene (reference sequence). CDR3 protein: CASSHGIAGISEQFF. CDR3 DNA: TGTGCCAGCAGCCACGGGATAGCGGGCATCAGTGAGCAGTTCTTC.

This clonotype has at least ten counts. The chain links TRBV12-3 or TRBV12-4 to TRBJ2-4; D is unresolved. V lost 5 bases and J 0 bases, leaving 8 bases between the germline ends. The CDR3 covers 14 residues. The CDR3, as DNA: TGTGCCAGCAGTACAGATCTAGCCAAAAACATTCAGTACTTC. It is translated as CASSTDLAKNIQYF.

This clonotype was seen repeatedly, ten times or more. A much larger clone lies one base from this, so it may be a read error. The chain links TRBV12-3 or TRBV12-4 to TRBJ2-7; D uncertain. The CDR3 sequence is 11 residues long. Deletions cut 7 bases from V and 3 bases from J, with 7 bases between. The CDR3 region is CASTPGYEQYF. DNA for the CDR3: TGTGCCAGCACCCCCGGCTACGAGCAGTACTTC.

This clonotype was seen at least ten times. V is TRBV5-1 and J is TRBJ1-1; D might be TRBD1 (6 bases). V was pared by 5 bases and J by 4 bases, with 18 bases between. The V gene's germline CDR1 is SGHRS and CDR2 YFSETQ. This CDR3 contains 15 residues. The CDR3 sequence is CASSLTQGKGTEAFF. CDR3 sequence (DNA): TGCGCCAGCAGTTTAACACAGGGAAAAGGCACTGAAGCTTTCTTT.

This clonotype came up many times. The gene calls are TRBV7-2 and TRBJ1-1; TRBD1 matches at 7 bases. V was pared by 5 bases and J by 0 bases, with 6 bases of the junction left unmatched. The CDR3 consists of 15 residues. Germline CDR1 SGHTA, CDR2 FQGNSA. CDR3 DNA sequence: TGTGCCAGCAGCACTAGGACAGGCATGAACACTGAAGCTTTCTTT. Translation: CASSTRTGMNTEAFF.

This clonotype turned up a few times. The gene calls are TRBV12-3 or TRBV12-4 and TRBJ1-2; D gene uncertain. This CDR3 is 11 amino acids long. The germline V and J ends were trimmed by 2 bases and 10 bases, with 8 bases remaining between them. CDR3 protein: CASSLSDDYTF. Written as DNA, the CDR3 is TGTGCCAGCAGTTTATCCGATGACTACACCTTC.

J is TRBJ2-3 and V is TRBV4-3; the match to TRBD2 covers 8 bases. CDR1 LGHNA and CDR2 YSLEER come from the germline V gene. After removal of 0 bases from V and 5 bases from J, the junction contained 7 bases not matched to a gene. The CDR3 contains 16 residues. In DNA form, the CDR3 reads TGCGCCAGCAGCCAAGATCTTGTCGGGGGGGAAGATACGCAGTATTTT. Amino acid sequence: CASSQDLVGGEDTQYF.

The sample holds many counts of this clonotype. V usage is TRBV7-8 and J usage is TRBJ2-4; TRBD2 aligns across 7 bases. V was clipped by 1 base and J by 13 bases; unmatched bases: 4. Germline CDR1 reads SGHVS; CDR2 reads FQNEAQ. The CDR3 totals 12 residues. The CDR3 DNA is TGTGCCAGCAGCTTAGGGAGCGGGGAGCAGTACTTC. It encodes CASSLGSGEQYF. Filled out from reference TRBV7-8 and TRBJ2-4, the complete variable domain reads GAGVSQSPRYKVAKRGQDVALRCDPISGHVSLFWYQQALGQGPEFLTYFQNEAQLDKSGLPSDRFFAERPEGSVSTLKIQRTQQEDSAVYLCASSLGSGEQYFGAGTRLSVL.

This chain connects TRBV29-1 to TRBJ2-2, with D perhaps given as TRBD1 or TRBD2 (5 bases each). This CDR3 comprises 15 residues. Germline CDR1 is SQVTM and CDR2 is ANQGSEA. V shed 0 bases and J shed 1 base, with 9 bases lying between them. Here the CDR3 reads CSVEEAGRNTGELFF. The DNA for the CDR3 is TGCAGCGTTGAAGAGGCAGGGAGGAACACCGGGGAGCTGTTTTTT.

This clonotype was picked up a small number of times. The chain employs TRBV11-1 and TRBJ1-2, with D maybe TRBD1 (5 bases). Germline V gives CDR1 SGHAT, CDR2 FQDESV (reference sequence). The length of the CDR3 is 18 residues. Between the trimmed V and J ends, which lost 5 bases and 4 bases, there was a span of 26 bases. Written as DNA, the CDR3 is TGTGCCAGCAGCGAACCGGGAACCCGGGGACGCCGAGGCTATGGCTACACCTTC. Amino acid sequence: CASSEPGTRGRRGYGYTF.